This entry lists 13 T cell receptor beta chains sequenced from one sample in a study of cytomegalovirus exposure and HLA in healthy donors. Using immunoSEQ multiplex PCR, the repertoire was profiled, and TCRdb retains in-frame clones only, with some absent. The sample holds roughly 220,000 clones, under 95% seen once. The material sequenced was PBMCs. The source is a woman under 30 in good health and CMV-seronegative.

The chain joins TRBV6-1 to TRBJ2-7, with D possibly being TRBD2 (6 bases). This CDR3 contains 15 residues. Trimming stripped 8 bases from V and 4 bases from J, with 21 bases between. Germline CDR1 and CDR2: MNHNS and SASEGT. CDR3 bases: TGTGCCAGCCTCGGGGTGGGGGACTTATCATACGAGCAGTACTTC. Its protein product is CASLGVGDLSYEQYF.

This clone was detected once. CDR3 nucleotides: TGTGCCAGCAGCATCACTACCCAGAACACTGAAGCTTTCTTT. Its protein is CASSITTQNTEAFF. This chain joins TRBV27 and TRBJ1-1; D gene uncertain. This CDR3 has 14 residues. V was cut by 6 bases and J by 1 base, with 12 bases left in between. Looked up from germline, CDR1 is MNHEY and CDR2 is SMNVEV (reference sequence).

The chain carries TRBV30 and TRBJ2-1; 8 bases map to TRBD2. Germline loops: CDR1 GTSNPN, CDR2 SVGIG (reference sequence). The CDR3 is 15 residues long. V gave up 0 bases and J gave up 2 bases; unmatched junction bases: 3. The CDR3 DNA reads TGTGCCTGGAGTGTGGGCGGGAGGACCTACAATGAGCAGTTCTTC. Its translation is CAWSVGGRTYNEQFF.

This clone was seen a single time. The chain recombines TRBV29-1 with TRBJ2-7, with TRBD1 matching over 8 bases. This CDR3 is built from 11 residues. The germline gives CDR1 SQVTM, CDR2 ANQGSEA. V lost 7 bases to trimming and J lost 3 bases; unmatched junction nucleotides: 2. CDR3 in amino acids: CSAGQGYEQYF. The CDR3 nucleotides read TGCAGCGCCGGACAGGGCTACGAGCAGTACTTC.

The chain couples TRBV7-9 to TRBJ2-5; D might be TRBD1 (5 bases). The CDR3 has 13 amino acids. V gave up 8 bases and J gave up 4 bases, with 14 bases separating them. The V gene's germline CDR1 is SEHNR and CDR2 FQNEAQ (reference sequence). For the CDR3, the DNA is TGTGCCAGCCGCCCCACAGGTCTAGAGACCCAGTACTTC. This translates into CASRPTGLETQYF.

This sequence joins TRBV6-4 and TRBJ2-1; possible D gene TRBD1, 5 bases. Trimming took 1 base from V and 3 from J, leaving 10 bases between them. CDR1 MRHNA and CDR2 SNTAGT come from the germline V gene. The CDR3 has 15 amino acids. This CDR3 reads CASSDLDSRYNEQFF. The CDR3 DNA sequence: TGTGCCAGCAGTGACTTAGACAGTCGCTACAATGAGCAGTTCTTC.

The V call is TRBV6-1, the J call TRBJ2-2; no clear D gene. The length of the CDR3 is 14 residues. Per the germline V gene, CDR1 is MNHNS and CDR2 is SASEGT. Trimming took 6 bases from V and 2 from J, leaving 10 bases between them. The DNA for the CDR3 is TGTGCCAGCAGCTCGACTGGAAACACCGGGGAGCTGTTTTTT. Translated: CASSSTGNTGELFF.

The chain carries TRBV11-2 and TRBJ2-7; D gene ambiguous. This CDR3 is 12 amino acids long. V shed 5 bases and J shed 2 bases, with 7 bases lying between them. Germline loops: CDR1 SGHAT, CDR2 FQNNGV. In nucleotides, the CDR3 is TGTGCCAGCAGCCTCGCGGCCTACGAGCAGTACTTC. It encodes CASSLAAYEQYF.

V gene TRBV5-1 combines with J gene TRBJ2-3, with 16 bases identical to TRBD2. The V gene end was trimmed by 5 bases and the J gene end by 6 bases; junction bases not matched to a gene: 9. CDR3 length: 17 amino acids. CDR1 is SGHRS, CDR2 YFSETQ, per germline. The CDR3 DNA reads TGCGCCAGCAGTCCCGGGACTAGCGGGAGGGGCGAGGATACGCAGTATTTT. This translates into CASSPGTSGRGEDTQYF.

This rearrangement joins TRBV6-1 to TRBJ2-1; 12 bases are a match to TRBD2. The J segment lost 9 bases and the V segment lost 2 bases, leaving 5 bases of the junction unmatched. This CDR3 is 15 amino acids long. The germline CDR1 and CDR2 sequences are MNHNS and SASEGT. The CDR3 region is CASSETASGRGEQFF. The CDR3 DNA is TGTGCCAGCAGTGAAACGGCTAGCGGGAGGGGTGAGCAGTTCTTC.

The V call is TRBV11-2, the J call TRBJ2-2, with 10 bases fitting TRBD2. The germline V gene has CDR1 SGHAT and CDR2 FQNNGV. There are 15 residues in the CDR3. V lost 5 bases and J lost 6; bases outside the gene matches: 6. CDR3 amino acids: CASSGSGRAPGELFF. In nucleotides, the CDR3 is TGTGCCAGCAGCGGGAGCGGGAGGGCCCCCGGGGAGCTGTTTTTT.

The chain combines TRBV6-5 with TRBJ2-1; weak D call: TRBD2 (6 bases). With 5 bases removed from V and 0 bases from J, the gap between germline ends came to 8 bases. The germline V gene encodes CDR1 MNHEY and CDR2 SVGAGI. The CDR3 covers 14 residues. CDR3 bases: TGTGCCAGCAGTGCGGAGGGCTCCTACAATGAGCAGTTCTTC. This sequence encodes CASSAEGSYNEQFF.

The rearrangement uses TRBV5-1 and TRBJ2-6; 8 bases line up with TRBD1. This CDR3 region has 16 residues. V lost 9 bases, J lost 4 bases, and 12 bases stayed unmatched. Germline-derived CDR1 and CDR2 are SGHRS and YFSETQ. For the CDR3, the DNA is TGCGCCACCTCTTGGACAGGGCCTTCCGGGGCCAACGTCCTGACTTTC. Translating gives CATSWTGPSGANVLTF.